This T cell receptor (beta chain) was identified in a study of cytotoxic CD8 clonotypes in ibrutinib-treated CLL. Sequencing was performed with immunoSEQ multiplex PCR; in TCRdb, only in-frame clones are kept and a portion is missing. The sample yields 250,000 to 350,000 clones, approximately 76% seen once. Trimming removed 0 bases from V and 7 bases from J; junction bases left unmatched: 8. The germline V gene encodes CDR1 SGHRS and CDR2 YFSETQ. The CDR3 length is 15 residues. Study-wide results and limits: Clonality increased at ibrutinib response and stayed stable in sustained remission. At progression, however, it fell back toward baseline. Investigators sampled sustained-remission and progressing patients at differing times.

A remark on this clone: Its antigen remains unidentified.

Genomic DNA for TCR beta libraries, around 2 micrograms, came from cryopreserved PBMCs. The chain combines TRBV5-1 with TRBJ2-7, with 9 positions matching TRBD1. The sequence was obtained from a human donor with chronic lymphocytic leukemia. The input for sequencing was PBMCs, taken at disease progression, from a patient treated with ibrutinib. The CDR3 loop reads CASSLGTGGAGEQYF. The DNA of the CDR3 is TGCGCCAGCAGCTTGGGCACAGGGGGCGCGGGGGAGCAGTACTTC.